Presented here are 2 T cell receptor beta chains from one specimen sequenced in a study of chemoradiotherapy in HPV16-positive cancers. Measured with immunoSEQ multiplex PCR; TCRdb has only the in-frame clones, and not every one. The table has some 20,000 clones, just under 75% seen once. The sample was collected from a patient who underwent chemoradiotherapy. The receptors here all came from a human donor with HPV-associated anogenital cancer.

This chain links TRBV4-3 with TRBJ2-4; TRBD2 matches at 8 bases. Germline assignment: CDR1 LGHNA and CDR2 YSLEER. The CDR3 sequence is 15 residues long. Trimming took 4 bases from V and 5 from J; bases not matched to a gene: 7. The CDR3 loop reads CASSLTLAGQNIQYF. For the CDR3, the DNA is TGCGCCAGCAGCCTTACCCTAGCGGGCCAAAACATTCAGTACTTC.

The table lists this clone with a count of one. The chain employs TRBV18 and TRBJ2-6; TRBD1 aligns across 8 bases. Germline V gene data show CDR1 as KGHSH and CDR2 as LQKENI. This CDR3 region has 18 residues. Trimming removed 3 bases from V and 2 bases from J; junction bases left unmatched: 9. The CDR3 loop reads CASSPTGVHKAGANVLTF. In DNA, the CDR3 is TGTGCCAGCTCACCGACAGGGGTTCACAAGGCTGGGGCCAACGTCCTGACTTTC.